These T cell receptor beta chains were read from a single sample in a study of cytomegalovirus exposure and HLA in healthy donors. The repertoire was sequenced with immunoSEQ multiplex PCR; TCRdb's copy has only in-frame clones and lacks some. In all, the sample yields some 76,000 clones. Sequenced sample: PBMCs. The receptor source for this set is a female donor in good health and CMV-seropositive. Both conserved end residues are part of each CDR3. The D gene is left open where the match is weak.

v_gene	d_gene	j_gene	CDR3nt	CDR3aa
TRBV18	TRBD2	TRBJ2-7	TGTGCCAGCTCACCATATACTAGCGGGAACTCCTACGAGCAGTACTTC	CASSPYTSGNSYEQYF
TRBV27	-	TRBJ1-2	TGTGCCAGCGGGAGGGTAGGGAACTATGGCTACACCTTC	CASGRVGNYGYTF
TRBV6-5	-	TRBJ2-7	TGTGCCAGCAGAGTCGTCTGGGAGTCCGAGCAGTACTTC	CASRVVWESEQYF
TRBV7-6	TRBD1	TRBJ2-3	TGTGCCAGCAGCTTATATGGGACAGACACAGATACGCAGTATTTT	CASSLYGTDTDTQYF
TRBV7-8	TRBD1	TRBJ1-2	TGTGCCAGCAGCTTAGGGAGACAGGGAAGGGGCTTGACCCGGGGGCTTGGCTACACCTTC	CASSLGRQGRGLTRGLGYTF
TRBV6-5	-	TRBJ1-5	TGTGCCAGCAGTACATTGGGGGGGAGCAATCAGCCCCAGCATTTT	CASSTLGGSNQPQHF
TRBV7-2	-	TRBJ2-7	TGTGCCAGCAGCTTTTTACCTGCGGAGCAATACGAGCAGTACTTC	CASSFLPAEQYEQYF
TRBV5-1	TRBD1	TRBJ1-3	TGCGCCAGCTCAGACAGGGGGCCTGGAAACACCATATATTTT	CASSDRGPGNTIYF
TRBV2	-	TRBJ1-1	TGTGCCAGCAGCGGGGGGGGTGGCACTGAAGCTTTCTTT	CASSGGGGTEAFF
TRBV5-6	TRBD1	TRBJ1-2	TGTGCCAGCAGCCTACGGACAGGGGGTCCTCACAGCTTC	CASSLRTGGPHSF
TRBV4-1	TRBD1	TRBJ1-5	TGCGCCAGCAGCCAAACGGGACAGGCGGGTCAGCCCCAGCATTTT	CASSQTGQAGQPQHF
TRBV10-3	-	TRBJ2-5	TGTGCCATCAGTTACGGGACAACTCAAGAGACCCAGTACTTC	CAISYGTTQETQYF
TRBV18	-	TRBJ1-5	TGTGCCGTCTCTCAGGGTGCGGGGGACAATCAGCCCCAGCATTTT	CAVSQGAGDNQPQHF
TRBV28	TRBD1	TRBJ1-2	TGTGCCAGCAGTCCTCTAAACAGGGGCTATGGGGGAAACTATGGCTACACCTTC	CASSPLNRGYGGNYGYTF
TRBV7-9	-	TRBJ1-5	TGTGCCAGCAGCCTGAACGGACAGTTCAATCAGCCCCAGCATTTT	CASSLNGQFNQPQHF
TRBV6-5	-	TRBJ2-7	TGTGCCAGCAGTTTTGGAGGTGGGGGGACAGTCTACGAGCAGTACTTC	CASSFGGGGTVYEQYF
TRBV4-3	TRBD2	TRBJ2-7	TGCGCCAGCAGCCGAGAGCGGGGGCACTCCTACGAGCAGTACTTC	CASSRERGHSYEQYF
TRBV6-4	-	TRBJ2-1	TGTGCCAGCAGTGATGGGGGAGGCTCCTACAATGAGCAGTTCTTC	CASSDGGGSYNEQFF
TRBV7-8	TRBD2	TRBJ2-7	TGTGCCAGCAGCTTAGCGAGGTCTAGCGGGGCCTACGAGCAGTACTTC	CASSLARSSGAYEQYF
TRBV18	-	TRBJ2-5	TGTGCCAGCTCAACTATTCAGGGTTTTCAAGAGACCCAGTACTTC	CASSTIQGFQETQYF
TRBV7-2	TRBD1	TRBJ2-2	TGTGCCAGCAGCCCGCGGAGGACAGGGGGGGCCGGGGAGCTGTTTTTT	CASSPRRTGGAGELFF
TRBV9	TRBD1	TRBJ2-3	TGTGCCAGCAGCCCCAGCAGGGGGAGCCTAAGCACAGATACGCAGTATTTT	CASSPSRGSLSTDTQYF
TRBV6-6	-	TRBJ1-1	TGTGCCAGCAGTTCAAGGACACCGAACACTGAAGCTTTCTTT	CASSSRTPNTEAFF
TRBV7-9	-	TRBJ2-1	TGTGCCAGCAGCTTAGTTGGGGGCAGTGCCCACAATGAGCAGTTCTTC	CASSLVGGSAHNEQFF
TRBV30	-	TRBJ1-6	TGTGCCTGGAGTCAGAATTCACCCCTCCACTTT	CAWSQNSPLHF
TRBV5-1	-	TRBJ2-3	TGCGCCAGCAGGATGGTGGAACGGGGTAGCACAGATACGCAGTATTTT	CASRMVERGSTDTQYF
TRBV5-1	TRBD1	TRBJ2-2	TGCGCCAGCAGCTTGGACCCCAGGACAGGGGGGGACACCGGGGAGCTGTTTTTT	CASSLDPRTGGDTGELFF
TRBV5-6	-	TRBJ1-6	TGTGCCAGCAGCTTGGGACTCGACAGATTCAATTCACCCCTCCACTTT	CASSLGLDRFNSPLHF
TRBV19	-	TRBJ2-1	TGTGCCAGTAGTGTCCCCAGGGTGGGCGACAATGAGCAGTTCTTC	CASSVPRVGDNEQFF
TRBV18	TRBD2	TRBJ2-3	TGTGCCAGCTCACCGGGACTAGCGGGGGGTGCAGATACGCAGTATTTT	CASSPGLAGGADTQYF
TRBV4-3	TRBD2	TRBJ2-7	TGCGCCAGCAGCCAAGATCTGGCTAGCGGCTCCTACGAGCAGTACTTC	CASSQDLASGSYEQYF
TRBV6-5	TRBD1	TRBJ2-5	TGTGCCAGCAGTTGGGGACAGATGATCCAAGAGACCCAGTACTTC	CASSWGQMIQETQYF
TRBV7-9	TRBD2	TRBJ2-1	TGTGCCAGCAGCTCGACTAGCGGGGGTCTCAATGAGCAGTTCTTC	CASSSTSGGLNEQFF
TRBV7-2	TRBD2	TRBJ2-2	TGTGCCAGCAGCTTCCAGGGAGGGACCGGGGAGCTGTTTTTT	CASSFQGGTGELFF
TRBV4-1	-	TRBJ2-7	TGCGCCAGCAGCCAAGGACACCTTGCTTACGAGCAGTACTTC	CASSQGHLAYEQYF
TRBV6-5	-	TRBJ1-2	TGTGCCACCTCACTCGACAGTCCTAACTATGGCTACACCTTC	CATSLDSPNYGYTF
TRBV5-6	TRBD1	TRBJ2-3	TGTGCCAGCAGCTATCGACAGGGAAGCACAGATACGCAGTATTTT	CASSYRQGSTDTQYF
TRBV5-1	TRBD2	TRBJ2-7	TGCGCCAGCAGGGAACTAGCGGGGGCCTCCTACGAGCAGTACTTC	CASRELAGASYEQYF
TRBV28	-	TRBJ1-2	TGTGCCAGCAGTTCCACAGGGACTGGCTACACCTTC	CASSSTGTGYTF
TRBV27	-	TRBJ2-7	TGTGCCAGCAGTTTATCTGCCCCAAAAAGCCTAGTACCCTCCTACGAGCAGTACTTC	CASSLSAPKSLVPSYEQYF
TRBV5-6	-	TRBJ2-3	TGTGCCAGCAGCTTGTCGATGGGGGCCCGCACAGATACGCAGTATTTT	CASSLSMGARTDTQYF
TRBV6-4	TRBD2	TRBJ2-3	TGTGCCAGCAGTGACTCGGCTAGCGGGGGGGCAACAGATACGCAGTATTTT	CASSDSASGGATDTQYF
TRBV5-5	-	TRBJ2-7	TGTGCCAGCAGCTTGGAACAGGGAACGTACGAGCAGTACTTC	CASSLEQGTYEQYF
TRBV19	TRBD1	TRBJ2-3	TGTGCCAGTAGGGAGACAGGGGGCGCAGATACGCAGTATTTT	CASRETGGADTQYF
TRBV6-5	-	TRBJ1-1	TGTGCCAGCAGTTTTCTGGACTTTCCAATGAACACTGAAGCTTTCTTT	CASSFLDFPMNTEAFF
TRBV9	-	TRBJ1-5	TGTGCCAGCAGCGTAGGGGGGGAAGTTCAGCCCCAGCATTTT	CASSVGGEVQPQHF
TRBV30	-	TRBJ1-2	TGTGCCTGGAGCGGCGGACGGGACATGGGCTACACCTTC	CAWSGGRDMGYTF
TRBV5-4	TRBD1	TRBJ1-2	TGTGCCAGCAGCCCGGACAGGGATTATGGCTACACCTTC	CASSPDRDYGYTF
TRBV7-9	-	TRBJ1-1	TGTGCCAGCAGCTTAGTTAGGGAGGGAGCTTTCTTT	CASSLVREGAFF
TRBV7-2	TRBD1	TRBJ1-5	TGTGCCAGCAGCTTGGGCAGGGGGTATGGCAATCAGCCCCAGCATTTT	CASSLGRGYGNQPQHF
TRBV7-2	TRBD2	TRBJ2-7	TGTGCCAGCAGCTTAGGGGGACGGGGGGTTGAGCAGTACTTC	CASSLGGRGVEQYF
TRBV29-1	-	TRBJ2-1	TGCAGCGTCACAACCTACAATGAGCAGTTCTTC	CSVTTYNEQFF
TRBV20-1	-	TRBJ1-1	TGCAGTGCTAGTGATACAGGGAGAGCTTTCTTT	CSASDTGRAFF
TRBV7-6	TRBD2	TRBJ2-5	TGTGCCAGCAGCTTAAACGGGGGGACCGAGACCCAGTACTTC	CASSLNGGTETQYF
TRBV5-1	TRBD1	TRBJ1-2	TGCGCCAGCAGCACCTGGACAGGGGATGATGGCTACACCTTC	CASSTWTGDDGYTF
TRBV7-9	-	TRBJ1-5	TGTGCCAGCAGCAGAATCGGGCAGCCCCAGCATTTT	CASSRIGQPQHF